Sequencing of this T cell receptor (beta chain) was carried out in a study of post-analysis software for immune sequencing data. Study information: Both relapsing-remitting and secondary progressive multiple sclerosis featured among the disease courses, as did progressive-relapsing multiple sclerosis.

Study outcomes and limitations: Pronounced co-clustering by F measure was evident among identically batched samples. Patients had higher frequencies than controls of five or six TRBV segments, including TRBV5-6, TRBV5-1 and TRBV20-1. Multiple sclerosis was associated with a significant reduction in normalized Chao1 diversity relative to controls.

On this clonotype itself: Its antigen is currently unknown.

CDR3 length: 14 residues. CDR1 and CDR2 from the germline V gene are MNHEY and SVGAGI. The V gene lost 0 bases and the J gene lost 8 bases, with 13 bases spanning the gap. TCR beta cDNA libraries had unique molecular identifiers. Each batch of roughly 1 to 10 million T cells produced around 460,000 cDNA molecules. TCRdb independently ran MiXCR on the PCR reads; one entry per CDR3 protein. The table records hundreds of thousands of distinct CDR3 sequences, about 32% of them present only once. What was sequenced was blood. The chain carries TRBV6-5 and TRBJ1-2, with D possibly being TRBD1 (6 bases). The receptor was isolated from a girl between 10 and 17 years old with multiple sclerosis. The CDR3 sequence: CASSYSDRPSGYTF. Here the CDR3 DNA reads TGTGCCAGCAGTTACTCCGACAGGCCTTCAGGCTACACCTTC.